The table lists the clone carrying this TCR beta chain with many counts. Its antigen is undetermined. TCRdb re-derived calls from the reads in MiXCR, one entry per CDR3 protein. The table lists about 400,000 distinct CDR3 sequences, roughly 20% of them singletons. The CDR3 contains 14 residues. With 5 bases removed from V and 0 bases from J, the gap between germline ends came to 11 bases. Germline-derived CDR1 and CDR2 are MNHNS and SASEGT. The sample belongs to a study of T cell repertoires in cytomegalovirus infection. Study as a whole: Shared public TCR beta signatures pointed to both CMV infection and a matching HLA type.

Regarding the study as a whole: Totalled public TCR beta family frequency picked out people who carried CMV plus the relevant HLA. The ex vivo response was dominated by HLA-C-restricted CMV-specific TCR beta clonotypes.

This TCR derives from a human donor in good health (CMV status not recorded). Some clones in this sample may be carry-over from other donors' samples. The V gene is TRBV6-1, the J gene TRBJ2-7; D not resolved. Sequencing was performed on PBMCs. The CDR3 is CASSRTVSSYEQYF. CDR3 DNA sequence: TGTGCCAGCAGTCGGACGGTGAGCTCCTACGAGCAGTACTTC.